This T cell receptor (beta chain) was recorded in a study of T cells in localized non-small cell lung cancer. The germline V gene encodes CDR1 MNHEY and CDR2 SVGAGI. V trimming: 6 bases; J trimming: 13 bases; junction bases outside the gene matches: 7. This CDR3 spans 12 amino acids. Libraries were prepared by immunoSEQ multiplex PCR; TCRdb keeps only in-frame clonotypes and omits some of them. The data show tens of thousands of clones, about 87% seen once. The chain uses TRBV6-5 and TRBJ1-4; the match to TRBD1 covers 8 bases. This TCR came from a woman aged 35 to 70 with stage I lung adenocarcinoma. Sequencing was performed on peripheral blood, taken before any cancer treatment. The CDR3 coding sequence is TGTGCCAGCAGCCCTACAGGGGGGGGACTGTTTTTT. This sequence encodes CASSPTGGGLFF.